Following are 21 T cell receptor beta chains from one sample sequenced in a study of early T cells in non-severe SARS-CoV-2 infection. TCRdb re-derived calls from the 5' RACE reads in MiXCR, one entry per CDR3 protein. The sample records 48,000 or so distinct CDR3 sequences, 6.2% being singletons. Sequenced material: whole blood, taken at baseline. These receptors all stem from an adult who was a healthcare worker with PCR-confirmed SARS-CoV-2 infection or an uninfected control (not recorded which).

This clonotype came up many times. This sequence joins TRBV29-1 and TRBJ1-1, with a weak D call TRBD1 (5 bases). The CDR3 runs to 15 residues. Germline V gives CDR1 SQVTM, CDR2 ANQGSEA. V lost 6 bases and J lost 0, with 17 bases in between. The CDR3 DNA reads TGCAGCGTAGGTACCCGACAGTCCATGAACACTGAAGCTTTCTTT. Protein sequence: CSVGTRQSMNTEAFF.

This clonotype was counted many times. J is TRBJ1-2 and V is TRBV5-6; D not certain. Trimming took 5 bases from V and 8 from J, leaving 13 bases between them. The CDR3 length is 12 residues. Per the germline V gene, CDR1 is SGHDT and CDR2 is YYEEEE. The CDR3 loop is CASSFQQGGYTF. In DNA, the CDR3 is TGTGCCAGCAGTTTTCAGCAAGGGGGCTACACCTTC. The complete variable domain, with remaining parts taken from reference TRBV5-6 and TRBJ1-2, reads DAGVTQSPTHLIKTRGQQVTLRCSPKSGHDTVSWYQQALGQGPQFIFQYYEEEERQRGNFPDRFSGHQFPNYSSELNVNALLLGDSALYLCASSFQQGGYTFGSGTRLTVV.

The rearrangement links TRBV6-1 to TRBJ2-7; 8 bases are a match to TRBD1. The CDR3 runs 14 residues. Germline V gives CDR1 MNHNS, CDR2 SASEGT. After removal of 4 bases from V and 4 bases from J, the junction contained 6 bases not matched to a gene. The CDR3: CASSATGGRYEQYF. In DNA form, the CDR3 reads TGTGCCAGCAGTGCCACAGGGGGTCGGTACGAGCAGTACTTC.

This clonotype was seen only a few times. The rearrangement joins TRBV20-1 to TRBJ2-3, with 10 bases identical to TRBD1. CDR1 is DFQATT, CDR2 SNEGSKA, per germline (reference sequence). This CDR3 is built from 15 residues. Unmatched junction bases numbered 8, after V lost 6 bases and J lost 2 bases. CDR3 amino acids: CSAQTGGLVTDTQYF. The CDR3 DNA follows: TGCAGTGCGCAGACAGGGGGCTTGGTCACAGATACGCAGTATTTT.

This clonotype was detected many times. V and J are TRBV28 and TRBJ2-7, with 10 bases aligning to TRBD1. V was clipped by 7 bases and J by 0 bases; unmatched bases: 9. The CDR3 contains 16 residues. Per the germline V gene, CDR1 is MDHEN and CDR2 is SYDVKM. CDR3 sequence (DNA): TGTGCCAGCACCGGGACAGGGGCAACGTTCTCCTACGAGCAGTACTTC. It yields the protein CASTGTGATFSYEQYF.

This clonotype was seen at least ten times. V gene TRBV29-1 combines with J gene TRBJ2-5, with D possibly matching TRBD1 (6 bases). The V end lost 6 bases, the J end lost 4 bases, and 21 bases lay between the germline ends. CDR1 and CDR2 from the germline V gene are SQVTM and ANQGSEA. The CDR3 is made up of 15 amino acids. CDR3 nucleotide sequence: TGCAGCGTCCCTACCTCCGGGACAAGGACAGAGACCCAGTACTTC. Translating it yields CSVPTSGTRTETQYF.

The table lists this clonotype with a few counts. This chain connects TRBV10-1 to TRBJ1-3; D not resolved. Germline values: CDR1 WNHNN, CDR2 SYGVQD (reference sequence). Trimming left V 3 bases short and J 2 bases short, with 14 bases between. The CDR3 runs to 16 residues. CDR3 in amino acids: CASSDPDALTGNTIYF. Written as DNA, the CDR3 is TGCGCCAGCAGTGACCCGGACGCCCTTACTGGAAACACCATATATTTT.

This clonotype was found many times. The V and J genes are TRBV29-1 and TRBJ1-2, with TRBD1 identical over 7 bases. J gave up 7 bases and V 7 bases, and 9 bases lay outside the gene matches. This CDR3 has 12 amino acids. Germline CDR1 is SQVTM and CDR2 is ANQGSEA. CDR3 residues: CSERQGGGGYTF. The CDR3 nucleotides read TGCAGCGAACGACAGGGTGGCGGTGGCTACACCTTC.

This clonotype was detected many times. The chain links TRBV28 to TRBJ2-7, with D perhaps TRBD1 or TRBD2 (5 bases each). V was cut by 8 bases and J by 2 bases, with 13 bases left in between. In germline, CDR1 is MDHEN, CDR2 SYDVKM. The CDR3 consists of 13 residues. CDR3 coding DNA: TGTGCCAGCCGAGAGAGGGGACCCTACGAGCAGTACTTC. Its translation is CASRERGPYEQYF.

This clonotype was counted only a few times. The rearrangement joins TRBV28 to TRBJ2-5, with TRBD1 matching 8 bases. This CDR3 contains 14 residues. CDR1 and CDR2 from the germline V gene are MDHEN and SYDVKM. Trimming took 5 bases from V and 3 from J; bases not matched to a gene: 5. CDR3 bases: TGTGCCAGCAGTCAGGACAGGGTCAAAGAGACCCAGTACTTC. Its protein is CASSQDRVKETQYF. Looking up the rest from reference TRBV28 and TRBJ2-5 gives the full variable domain: DVKVTQSSRYLVKRTGEKVFLECVQDMDHENMFWYRQDPGLGLRLIYFSYDVKMKEKGDIPEGYSVSREKKERFSLILESASTNQTSMYLCASSQDRVKETQYFGPGTRLLVL.

The chain couples TRBV5-5 to TRBJ1-2; D gene uncertain. This CDR3 region has 14 residues. Germline lookup yields CDR1 SGHKS and CDR2 YYEKEE (reference sequence). V was cut by 0 bases and J by 1 base, with 7 bases left in between. CDR3 protein: CASSLDQFNYGYTF. The CDR3 bases are TGTGCCAGCAGCTTGGATCAGTTTAACTATGGCTACACCTTC.

The chain recombines TRBV28 with TRBJ1-5; a weak D match, TRBD1 (6 bases). Germline assignment: CDR1 MDHEN and CDR2 SYDVKM. Trimming stripped 0 bases from V and 5 bases from J, with 11 bases between. The CDR3 runs 15 residues. CDR3 bases: TGTGCCAGCAGTTTATGGGCAGGGGAGGATCAGCCCCAGCATTTT. This codes for CASSLWAGEDQPQHF.

This clonotype was found many times. This rearrangement joins TRBV7-9 to TRBJ2-3, with D tentatively TRBD2 (6 bases). The V end lost 0 bases, the J end lost 0 bases, and 10 bases lay between the germline ends. Germline loops: CDR1 SEHNR, CDR2 FQNEAQ (reference sequence). The CDR3 covers 16 residues. The CDR3 DNA follows: TGTGCCAGCAGCTTAGCGGGAGGAGCCAGCACAGATACGCAGTATTTT. Protein sequence: CASSLAGGASTDTQYF. Looking up the rest from reference TRBV7-9 and TRBJ2-3 gives the full variable domain: DTGVSQNPRHKITKRGQNVTFRCDPISEHNRLYWYRQTLGQGPEFLTYFQNEAQLEKSRLLSDRFSAERPKGSFSTLEIQRTEQGDSAMYLCASSLAGGASTDTQYFGPGTRLTVL.

This clonotype occurred many times. The rearrangement uses TRBV6-2 or TRBV6-3 and TRBJ2-1; TRBD2 agrees at 7 bases. The CDR3 runs to 16 residues. The V and J ends lost 2 bases and 4 bases, in that order; junction bases with no gene match: 8. Germline V lookup: CDR1 MNHEY, CDR2 SVGEGT. The CDR3, as DNA: TGTGCCAGCAGTTACAGGGCGGGAGTCGTTTACAATGAGCAGTTCTTC. This gives the protein CASSYRAGVVYNEQFF.

This clonotype turned up a few times. The chain recombines TRBV11-2 with TRBJ2-4; D is perhaps TRBD1 (6 bases). With 0 bases removed from V and 5 bases from J, the gap between germline ends came to 8 bases. The CDR3 runs 14 residues. Germline lookup yields CDR1 SGHAT and CDR2 FQNNGV. The CDR3 DNA reads as TGTGCCAGCAGCTTAGAAGCAGGGGAAAACATTCAGTACTTC. Amino acid sequence: CASSLEAGENIQYF.

The chain employs TRBV5-4 and TRBJ2-1; 9 positions agree with TRBD1. Germline values: CDR1 SGHNT, CDR2 YYREEE (reference sequence). The V segment lost 4 bases and the J segment 6 bases; nucleotides outside the gene matches: 11. This CDR3 has 16 residues. The CDR3 is CASSPMTGGNFNEQFF. The CDR3 region has the DNA TGTGCCAGCAGCCCAATGACAGGGGGGAATTTCAATGAGCAGTTCTTC.

The table lists this clonotype with many counts. The rearrangement links TRBV6-5 to TRBJ2-1; D call uncertain. Trimming cost V 0 bases and J 10 bases, with 16 bases left between them. There are 15 residues in the CDR3. Germline V gives CDR1 MNHEY, CDR2 SVGAGI. The CDR3 DNA reads as TGTGCCAGCAGTTACTCGAACGAGCCATACTACGAGCAGTTCTTC. As protein: CASSYSNEPYYEQFF.

This clonotype was picked up a small number of times. V is TRBV11-2 and J is TRBJ2-3; unclear D gene. CDR3 size: 15 residues. The V gene lost 2 bases and the J gene lost 0 bases, with 9 bases spanning the gap. CDR1 is SGHAT and CDR2 is FQNNGV in the germline V gene. The CDR3 protein is CASSLMQASTDTQYF. CDR3 sequence (DNA): TGTGCCAGCAGCTTAATGCAGGCGAGCACAGATACGCAGTATTTT.

This clonotype has a count of ten or more. The chain carries TRBV9 and TRBJ2-3; D unresolved. The CDR3 loop spans 16 amino acids. V was pared by 0 bases and J by 0 bases, with 11 bases between. Germline lookup yields CDR1 SGDLS and CDR2 YYNGEE. CDR3 in amino acids: CASSVARSTSTDTQYF. The CDR3 DNA follows: TGTGCCAGCAGCGTAGCGCGGAGCACTAGCACAGATACGCAGTATTTT.

With respect to this clonotype: Germline is not matched at one junction end, which may reflect a read error. The V call is TRBV28, the J call TRBJ1-1, with a tentative D call TRBD1 (5 bases). The CDR3 is made up of 14 amino acids. CDR1 MDHEN and CDR2 SYDVKM come from the germline V gene. This CDR3 is CASSLVKGNTEVFF. The CDR3 DNA is TGTGCCAGCAGTTTAGTTAAGGGGAACACTGAAGTTTTCTTT.

The table lists this clonotype with a few counts. The chain carries TRBV2 and TRBJ2-2; 12 bases match TRBD2. In germline, CDR1 is SNHLY, CDR2 FYNNEI. This CDR3 region has 17 residues. V lost 0 bases, J lost 7 bases, and 6 bases stayed unmatched. The CDR3 reads CASSEARGLAGFGELFF. For the CDR3, the DNA is TGTGCCAGCAGTGAAGCGCGCGGACTAGCGGGATTCGGGGAGCTGTTTTTT.